This T cell receptor beta chain comes out of a study of T-cell memory formation after mild COVID-19. Study as a whole: The two donors had largely donor-specific TCR clusters.

Trimming removed 2 bases from V and 2 bases from J, with 11 bases in between. From germline, CDR1 is SEHNR and CDR2 FQNEAQ (reference sequence). This CDR3 spans 15 amino acids. Researchers used 5'RACE with constant-segment primers to make TCR alpha and TCR beta cDNA libraries that carry sample barcodes and UMIs. TCRdb used MiXCR to reprocess the 5' RACE reads, holding one entry per CDR3 protein. The repertoire holds about 420,000 distinct CDR3 sequences, around a quarter seen once, with 13% in the top ten. Study-level findings and limits: Cross-reactive memory apparently joined, as some responding clones appeared in pre-infection memory. Later expanders leaned CD4+, whereas clones that contracted between day 15 and 85 were balanced CD4/CD8.

This clonotype was seen more than once but under ten times. What it recognizes is unknown. The chain has TRBV7-9 and TRBJ2-3, with D perhaps TRBD2 (6 bases). Sequencing was performed on PBMCs or a T cell subset sorted from them (not recorded which). The sequence was collected from an adult woman who had mild COVID-19 (a few samples of this study predate the infection). Cell type and time point are not known. For the CDR3, the DNA is TGTGCCAGCAGCTTAACGGGGGAGCACACAGATACGCAGTATTTT. It codes for CASSLTGEHTDTQYF.